A selection of T cell receptor beta chains follows, all from one sample in a study of T-cell memory formation after mild COVID-19. TCRdb analysed the 5' RACE reads with MiXCR anew, one entry per CDR3 protein. The sample has under 400,000 distinct CDR3 sequences; approximately 21% are singletons. The sequenced material came from PBMCs or a T cell subset sorted from them (not recorded which). All receptors derive from an adult woman who had mild COVID-19 (a few samples of this study predate the infection). Cell type and time point are not known. Both conserved end residues are trimmed from each CDR3. Fields, in order: J gene, V gene, CDR3 protein.

>TRBJ1-6|TRBV6-5
ASSLWVGDQLSPLH
>TRBJ2-5|TRBV7-7
ASSLGQGRRETQY
>TRBJ1-5|TRBV12-3/TRBV12-4
ASSLGLNSNQPQH
>TRBJ1-2|TRBV7-6
ASSLSVNYGYT
>TRBJ1-4|TRBV13
ASSSRSGGQGEKLF
>TRBJ1-2|TRBV29-1
SVVGRNYGYT
>TRBJ2-5|TRBV5-1
ASSSTSARETQY
>TRBJ2-7|TRBV5-1
ASSRGVEGRYEQY
>TRBJ2-7|TRBV6-6
ASSFTDNYEQY
>TRBJ1-4|TRBV5-5
ASSRFGNEKLF
>TRBJ2-3|TRBV4-1
ASSQDPGARTDTQY
>TRBJ2-1|TRBV15
ATSRERSTGYNEQF
>TRBJ2-1|TRBV20-1
SARRPSGRALEGF
>TRBJ1-1|TRBV6-1
ASSEAGVNTEAF
>TRBJ2-1|TRBV6-2/TRBV6-3
ASRGWGDHSYNEQF
>TRBJ2-1|TRBV15
ATSREGYSYNEQF
>TRBJ2-6|TRBV5-1
ASSISSGANVLT
>TRBJ2-3|TRBV20-1
SANLDSFLPDTQY
>TRBJ2-5|TRBV7-9
ASSPPDGQETQY
>TRBJ2-2|TRBV5-1
ASSSRRGQGFTGELF
>TRBJ1-1|TRBV12-3/TRBV12-4
ASSDRGKMNTEAF
>TRBJ2-1|TRBV19
ASSIIGGQEQF
>TRBJ2-3|TRBV20-1
SARVTSGRSDTQY
>TRBJ2-1|TRBV18
ASSPGSANEQF
>TRBJ1-1|TRBV19
ASSIGLGGTEAF
>TRBJ2-1|TRBV20-1
SAGSSYNEQF
>TRBJ2-2|TRBV4-2
ASSQDRWTGELF
>TRBJ2-3|TRBV23-1
ASKQGQSRTDTQY
>TRBJ1-3|TRBV7-9
ASSLLTGNTIY
>TRBJ2-7|TRBV21-1
ASSKGEDYEQY
>TRBJ1-2|TRBV7-9
ASSLYRAFANYGYT
>TRBJ2-1|TRBV7-8
ASSPGLGSSYNEQF
>TRBJ2-5|TRBV7-2
ASSLIYQPGLQETQY